This T cell receptor (beta chain) was captured in a study of blood T cell repertoires in COVID-19. Study in general: T cells, B-cell-depleted T cells, or PBMCs supplied cDNA or gDNA.

V was shortened by 5 bases and J by 6 bases, with 14 bases between the two germline ends. The CDR3 is 13 amino acids. Germline loops: CDR1 SEHNR, CDR2 FQNEAQ (reference sequence). Here immunoSEQ multiplex PCR was the method, and the copy in TCRdb shows in-frame clones only, minus some. This sample has 250,000 or so clones, with around nine tenths found just once. The chain uses TRBV7-9 and TRBJ2-7, with a possible D match to TRBD1 (6 bases). Sequenced: peripheral blood. The receptor comes from a man aged 25 to 45 with COVID-19, enrolled during active disease. The CDR3 sequence is CASSKQGIGEQYF. The CDR3, as DNA: TGTGCCAGCAGCAAACAGGGAATTGGCGAGCAGTACTTC.